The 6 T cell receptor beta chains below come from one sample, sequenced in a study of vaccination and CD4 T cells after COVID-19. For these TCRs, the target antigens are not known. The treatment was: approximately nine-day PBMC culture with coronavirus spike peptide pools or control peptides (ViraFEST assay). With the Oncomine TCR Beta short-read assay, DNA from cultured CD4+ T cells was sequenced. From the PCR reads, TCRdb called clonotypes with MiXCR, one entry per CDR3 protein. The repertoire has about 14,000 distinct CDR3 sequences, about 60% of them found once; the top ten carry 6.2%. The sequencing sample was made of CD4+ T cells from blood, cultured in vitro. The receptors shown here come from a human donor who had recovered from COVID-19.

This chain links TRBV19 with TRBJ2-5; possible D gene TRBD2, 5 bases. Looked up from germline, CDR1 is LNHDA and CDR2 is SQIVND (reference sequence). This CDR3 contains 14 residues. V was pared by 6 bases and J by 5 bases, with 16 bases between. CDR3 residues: CASRRVGIGETQYF. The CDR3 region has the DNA TGTGCCAGTAGACGGGTCGGGATAGGCGAGACCCAGTACTTC.

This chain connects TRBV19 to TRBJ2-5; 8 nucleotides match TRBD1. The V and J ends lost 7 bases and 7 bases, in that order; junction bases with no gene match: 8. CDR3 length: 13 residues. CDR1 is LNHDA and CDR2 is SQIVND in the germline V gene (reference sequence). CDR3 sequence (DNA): TGTGCCAGTACCCTTGGACAGGGTATGACCCAGTACTTC. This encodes CASTLGQGMTQYF.

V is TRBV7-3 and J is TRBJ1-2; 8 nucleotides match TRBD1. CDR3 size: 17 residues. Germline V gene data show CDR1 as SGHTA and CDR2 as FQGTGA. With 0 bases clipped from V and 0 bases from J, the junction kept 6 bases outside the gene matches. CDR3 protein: CASSLTGQVGSNYGYTF. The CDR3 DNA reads TGTGCCAGCAGCTTAACGGGACAGGTGGGGTCTAACTATGGCTACACCTTC.

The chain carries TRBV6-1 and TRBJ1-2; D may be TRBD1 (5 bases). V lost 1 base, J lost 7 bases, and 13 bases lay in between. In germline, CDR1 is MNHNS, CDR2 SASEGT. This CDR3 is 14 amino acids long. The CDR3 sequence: CASSEEARAGGYTF. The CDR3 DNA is TGTGCCAGCAGTGAAGAGGCCAGGGCGGGTGGCTACACCTTC.

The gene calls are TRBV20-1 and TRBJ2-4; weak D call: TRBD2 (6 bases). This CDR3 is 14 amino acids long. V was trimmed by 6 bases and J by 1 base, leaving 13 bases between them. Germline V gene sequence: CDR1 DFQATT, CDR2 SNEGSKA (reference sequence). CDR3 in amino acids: CSASTGDAKNIQYF. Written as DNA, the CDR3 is TGCAGTGCCTCCACGGGGGACGCCAAAAACATTCAGTACTTC.

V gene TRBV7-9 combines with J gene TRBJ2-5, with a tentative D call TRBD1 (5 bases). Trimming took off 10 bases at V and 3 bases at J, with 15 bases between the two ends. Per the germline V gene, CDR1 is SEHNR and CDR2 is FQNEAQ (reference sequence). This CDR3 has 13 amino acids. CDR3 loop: CAIPTLTEETQYF. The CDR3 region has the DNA TGTGCCATCCCCACCCTGACAGAAGAGACCCAGTACTTC.